This T cell receptor beta chain was identified during a study of T cells in Graves' hyperthyroidism and ophthalmopathy. Study-level results: Through a model of 13 V-J features, ophthalmopathy was separated from stable hyperthyroidism.

CDR1 is SGDLS, CDR2 YYNGEE, per germline. The CDR3 totals 14 residues. The germline V and J ends were trimmed by 3 bases and 0 bases, with 8 bases remaining between them. About this clonotype: The antigen is undetermined.

Amplified TCR beta CDR3 regions came from RNA transcripts. Initially, a first-round RT-PCR of the TCR CDR3 employed the HTBI primer set. TCRdb independently ran MiXCR on the multiplex PCR reads; one entry per CDR3 protein. There are roughly 550,000 distinct CDR3 sequences in the sample; roughly 16% occur only once, and 25% to 30% lies in the top ten. Ophthalmopathy patients had moderate-to-severe active disease, CAS ≥3, NOSPECS ≥4, and disease duration under 3 months. Uncontrolled infection, other autoimmune disease, pregnancy and lactation each barred patients from inclusion. This receptor was obtained from a woman in her 30s with Graves' ophthalmopathy. The sequenced sample consisted of blood. The rearrangement links TRBV9 to TRBJ2-3; D assignment may be TRBD1 or TRBD2 (5 bases each). The CDR3 DNA reads TGTGCCAGCAGCGGGGGCGGGAGCACAGATACGCAGTATTTT. It translates to CASSGGGSTDTQYF.